This is a list of T cell receptor beta chains from one sample in a study of identical twins. MiXCR was run by TCRdb on the 5' RACE reads, yielding one entry per CDR3 protein. The sample includes about 220,000 distinct CDR3 sequences, more than 6.5% seen only once; the top ten take just under 2%. These data also featured in a second study, about yellow fever vaccine responses in identical twins.

Input material: memory (CD45RO+) T cells sorted from blood. The source is a woman aged 18-29 years in good health. Both conserved end residues are part of each CDR3.

12,TRBJ2-7,TRBV7-2,CASSPEDYEQYF
16,TRBJ2-7,TRBV6-1,CASSALAGGITYEQYF
18,TRBJ2-5,TRBV3-1,CASEGWAGGKWGQETQYF
14,TRBJ2-3,TRBV9,CASSVAGVVDTQYF
16,TRBJ2-7,TRBV7-4,CASSLPRQGASYEQYF
13,TRBJ2-7,TRBV20-1,CSAKGTGFHEQYF
16,TRBJ2-2,TRBV4-2,CASSHGLAVNTGELFF
14,TRBJ1-1,TRBV3-1,CASSQATRNTEAFF
17,TRBJ2-5,TRBV7-9,CASSASTGGGYQETQYF
22,TRBJ2-3,TRBV11-1,CASSLAQTSGGLTAKVTDTQYF
18,TRBJ1-6,TRBV10-3,CAISAGTPLRSYNSPLHF
18,TRBJ2-3,TRBV12-3/TRBV12-4,CASTQRASGVLSTDTQYF
14,TRBJ2-7,TRBV7-2,CASSPILADYEQYF
18,TRBJ2-3,TRBV15,CATSRVGYRGGGPDTQYF
14,TRBJ1-1,TRBV5-1,CASSFEGRGTEAFF
14,TRBJ2-5,TRBV29-1,CSVKERTGQETQYF
16,TRBJ1-1,TRBV4-2,CASSQETKGGGTEAFF
15,TRBJ2-7,TRBV7-2,CASSLDGRGSYEQYF
13,TRBJ2-1,TRBV2,CASSNRGGNEQFF
13,TRBJ2-7,TRBV30,CAWSVSGTGEQYF
15,TRBJ2-3,TRBV7-2,CATASGRAQVDTQYF